A selection of T cell receptor beta chains follows, all from one sample in a study of T cell clonotyping in hematopoietic cell transplantation. Data came from immunoSEQ multiplex PCR; TCRdb stores just in-frame clones and leaves some out. The sample records 65,000 to 80,000 clones, about 96% being singletons. The input for sequencing was peripheral blood mononuclear cells, taken before stem cell transplant. Every receptor here comes from a woman in her forties or fifties with acute myeloid leukemia. Some clones in this sample may be carry-over from other donors' samples. Each CDR3 is given with its conserved first and last residue. The order of the fields is J gene, D gene, clone size, V gene, CDR3 DNA, CDR3 protein. A D gene is named only where the DNA matches it firmly. The size of a clone is reported for some rows only, either as once, few or many, or as a class for expanded clones.

TRBJ1-1	TRBD1	NA	TRBV28	TGTGCCAGCAGACAACCTGGGACAGGGGATCGGAATACTGAAGCTTTCTTT	CASRQPGTGDRNTEAFF
TRBJ2-3	TRBD2	once	TRBV15	TGTGCCACCAGCAGTAGCGGGAGCTTTGGTACGCAGTATTTT	CATSSSGSFGTQYF
TRBJ2-5	NA	NA	TRBV11-3	TGTGCCAGCAGCCCTAGAGGTCAGGGTAGAGAGACCCAGTACTTC	CASSPRGQGRETQYF
TRBJ2-3	NA	NA	TRBV7-7	TGTGCTAGCAGCCAGGGACCTAGCACAGATACGCAGTATTTT	CASSQGPSTDTQYF
TRBJ1-3	NA	once	TRBV27	TGTGCCAGCAGCCTTACAGGGTTTGGAAACACCATATATTTT	CASSLTGFGNTIYF
TRBJ1-1	NA	NA	TRBV29-1	TGCAGCGTTTGGGGACAAAGCTTTATGAACACTGAAGCTTTCTTT	CSVWGQSFMNTEAFF
TRBJ2-6	NA	NA	TRBV6-4	TGTGCCAGCAGTGACTCGTGGAGTGCGAGACCTGGGGCCAACGTCCTGACTTTC	CASSDSWSARPGANVLTF
TRBJ2-7	NA	NA	TRBV27	TGTGCCAGCAGTTTGGGGACGAACGCCTACGAGCAGTACTTC	CASSLGTNAYEQYF
TRBJ2-7	NA	NA	TRBV5-6	TGTGCCAGCAGCTTAGACAGAGCCTACGAGCAGTACTTC	CASSLDRAYEQYF
TRBJ2-1	TRBD2	NA	TRBV7-9	TGTGCCAGCAGCCCGGTCGGGAGGAAAGGCGATGAGCAGTTCTTC	CASSPVGRKGDEQFF
TRBJ1-5	TRBD1	NA	TRBV28	TGTGCCAGTCGACAGGGGAGTCAGCCCCAGCATTTT	CASRQGSQPQHF
TRBJ1-2	TRBD1	NA	TRBV7-2	TGTGCCAGCAGCGGAGGACAGGGGTACTATGGCTACACCTTC	CASSGGQGYYGYTF
TRBJ2-1	NA	NA	TRBV5-1	TGCGCCAGCAGCGAAGAAGCTAGGGTAAACAATGAGCAGTTCTTC	CASSEEARVNNEQFF
TRBJ2-1	NA	NA	TRBV6-6	TGTGCCAGCGCTTTGGTGGATTACAATGAGCAGTTCTTC	CASALVDYNEQFF
TRBJ1-1	NA	NA	TRBV29-1	TGCAGCGTTGCTCGAAACACTGAAGCTTTCTTT	CSVARNTEAFF
TRBJ2-5	NA	NA	TRBV6-1	TGTGCCAGCAGTGAACGTATATACCAAGAGACCCAGTACTTC	CASSERIYQETQYF
TRBJ2-2	TRBD2	NA	TRBV29-1	TGCAGCGTTGAAGGAGCGGGGGGCGGCGGGGAGCTGTTTTTT	CSVEGAGGGGELFF
TRBJ2-5	TRBD2	NA	TRBV7-7	TGTGCTAGCGGGGGTTCAGAGACCCAGTACTTC	CASGGSETQYF
TRBJ1-3	NA	NA	TRBV19	TGTGCCAGTAGTGTACAGGTCTCTGGAAACACCATATATTTT	CASSVQVSGNTIYF
TRBJ1-1	NA	NA	TRBV6-4	TGTGCCAGCTTCCCAGGGGCAGACACTGAAGCTTTCTTT	CASFPGADTEAFF
TRBJ1-6	NA	few	TRBV10-3	TGTGCCATCATTGAGAGCTCCTATAATTCACCCCTCCACTTT	CAIIESSYNSPLHF
TRBJ1-3	TRBD1	NA	TRBV6-1	TGTGCCAGCGTTAGGGGGACAGCTGGAAACACCATATATTTT	CASVRGTAGNTIYF
TRBJ1-6	NA	once	TRBV2	TGTGCCAGCAGTGATGGCAGTTCAATAAGCTCCTATAATTCACCCCTCCACTTT	CASSDGSSISSYNSPLHF
TRBJ1-2	NA	once	TRBV19	TGTGCCAGTAGTCGACAGTTGGCGAATTCTAACTATGGCTACACCTTC	CASSRQLANSNYGYTF
TRBJ2-2	TRBD2	NA	TRBV4-1	TGCGCCAGCAGCCAAGACCTCCTAGCGGGGGGAAGAGGGGAGCTGTTTTTT	CASSQDLLAGGRGELFF
TRBJ2-1	NA	once	TRBV27	TGTGCCAGCAGTGACTCCTACAATGAGCAGTTCTTC	CASSDSYNEQFF